Below, 16 T cell receptor beta chains from the same sample are listed, as sequenced in a study of CD8+ T cells in alopecia areata. A panel of CD4, CD8alpha, NKG2D, NKG2ACE and other markers served to sort pooled cutaneous lymph node cells. cDNA reverse transcribed from extracted RNA served as the sequencing template. Libraries were prepared by immunoSEQ multiplex PCR; TCRdb keeps only in-frame clonotypes and omits some of them. Listed for the sample are over 5,500 clones, none seen a single time. Sequencing was done on a sample of CD8+ T cells sorted from a lymph node. These receptors were collected from a C3H/HeJ mouse with alopecia areata. The MHC haplotype recorded for the strain is H2-k.

The sample holds many counts of this clone. Gene names and germline refer to mouse. The read ends 4 residues early relative to the CDR3; the germline J gene fills the gap. The V call is TRBV13-1, the J call TRBJ2-7; a weak D match, TRBD1 (5 bases). Germline CDR1 and CDR2: NSHNY and SYGAGN. This CDR3 spans 12 amino acids. Incomplete CDR3 DNA: TGTGCCAGCAGTGGACAGACAAAT. It translates to CASSGQTN. The full CDR3 is CASSGQTNEQYF.

This clone was observed a few times. Germline and genes here are mouse. The CDR3 goes on 4 residues after the read ends, and that part is filled in from the germline J gene. The V call is TRBV13-1, the J call TRBJ2-4; D might be TRBD2 (6 bases). CDR3 length equals 14 residues. Germline lookup yields CDR1 NSHNY and CDR2 SYGAGN. V was shortened by 4 bases and J by 0 bases, with 9 bases between the two germline ends. CDR3 DNA, as far as it was read: TGTGCCAGCAGTCCGGGGGGTAGTCAAAAC. It yields the protein CASSPGGSQN. From start to end, the CDR3 is CASSPGGSQNTLYF.

This clone has at least ten counts. Gene and germline names: mouse. The CDR3 end lies 4 residues beyond the end of the read and is filled in from the germline J gene. V gene TRBV31 combines with J gene TRBJ2-1; the match to TRBD1 covers 9 bases. This CDR3 comprises 13 residues. The germline V gene encodes CDR1 GKSSPN and CDR2 SITVG. The CDR3 loop is CAWRGTGRAEQFF. Incomplete CDR3 DNA: TGTGCCTGGAGGGGGACAGGGAGGGCT.

This clone has a count of ten or more. Mouse germline and gene names are used. This chain's CDR3 is CASGGTGDSDYTF. The CDR3 bases that were read are TGTGCCAGCGGTGGGACAGGGGACTCC. V usage is TRBV13-2 and J usage is TRBJ1-2; the match to TRBD1 covers 9 bases. The read is 4 residues too short to cover the CDR3 end, so that end is filled in from the germline J gene. V shed 3 bases and J 3 bases; nucleotides not matched to a gene: 0. Germline V gene data show CDR1 as NNHNN and CDR2 as SYGAGS (reference sequence). This CDR3 has 13 amino acids.

There are many counts of this clone. Each gene name is a mouse one. The CDR3 extends 4 residues past the end of the read, so its final part is completed from the germline J gene. The rearrangement uses TRBV29 and TRBJ1-2; TRBD1 might be the D (6 bases). The V gene lost 6 bases and the J gene lost 4 bases, with 9 bases spanning the gap. The CDR3 runs 12 residues. CDR1 is MSHET, CDR2 SYDVDS, per germline. The sequenced part of the CDR3 DNA is TGTGCTAGCAGACAGGGACGCTCC. Translated: CASRQGRS. The complete CDR3 reads CASRQGRSDYTF.

This clone has a handful of counts. Gene names are mouse gene names. The read is 4 residues too short to cover the CDR3 end, so that end is filled in from the germline J gene. The V and J genes are TRBV4 and TRBJ2-4; TRBD2 agrees at 7 bases. Looked up from germline, CDR1 is LGHDT and CDR2 is YNNKQL (reference sequence). This CDR3 comprises 13 residues. The J segment lost 3 bases and the V segment lost 4 bases, leaving 1 base of the junction unmatched. The CDR3 loop is CASSWTGQNTLYF. CDR3 DNA (partial): TGTGCCAGCAGCTGGACTGGCCAAAAC.

In this sample, this clone turned up many times. Gene names and germline refer to mouse. The CDR3 extends 4 residues past the end of the read, so its final part is completed from the germline J gene. V gene TRBV13-1 combines with J gene TRBJ2-7, with 10 bases lining up with TRBD2. Losses at the gene ends were 2 bases for V and 3 bases for J; bases not matched to a gene: 2. CDR1 and CDR2 from the germline V gene are NSHNY and SYGAGN. This CDR3 is 14 amino acids long. The part of the CDR3 DNA that was read is TGTGCCAGCAGTGAAAACTGGGGGGGCTAT. This translates into CASSENWGGY. The full CDR3 protein reads CASSENWGGYEQYF.

This clone was seen more than once but under ten times. Here the gene names and germline are mouse. The read ends 4 residues before the CDR3 terminus; that terminus is restored from the germline J gene. The rearrangement joins TRBV5 to TRBJ1-1; TRBD1 aligns across 10 bases. The V and J ends lost 4 bases and 4 bases, in that order; junction bases with no gene match: 3. Germline-derived CDR1 and CDR2 are LGHNA and YNLKQL (reference sequence). The CDR3 runs to 14 residues. The CDR3 bases that were read are TGTGCCAGCAGCCGACAGGGGGCTGGCACA. It is translated as CASSRQGAGT. The full CDR3 reads CASSRQGAGTEVFF.

Ten or more counts support this clone. Genes here carry mouse names. The CDR3 goes on 4 residues after the read ends, and that part is filled in from the germline J gene. The chain carries TRBV1 and TRBJ2-5, with TRBD2 identical over 7 bases. CDR1 and CDR2 (germline): NSQYPW, LRSPGD (reference sequence). V lost 0 bases, J lost 1 base, and 4 bases stayed unmatched. CDR3 length: 16 residues. Partial CDR3 DNA: TGCACCTGCAGTGCAGAAACTGGGGTATACCAAGAC. This gives the protein CTCSAETGVYQD. The whole CDR3 protein is CTCSAETGVYQDTQYF. The full variable domain, rest sourced from reference TRBV1 and TRBJ2-5, is VTLLEQNPRWRLVPRGQAVNLRCILKNSQYPWMSWYQQDLQKQLQWLFTLRSPGDKEVKSLPGADYLATRVTDTELRLQVANMSQGRTLYCTCSAETGVYQDTQYFGPGTRLLVL.

At least ten counts were recorded for this clone. Genes and germline are mouse. The read halts 4 residues ahead of the CDR3 end, with the missing end drawn from the germline J gene. The V call is TRBV13-1, the J call TRBJ2-5; 12 nucleotides match TRBD2. CDR1 is NSHNY and CDR2 is SYGAGN in the germline V gene. The CDR3 spans 15 residues. CDR3 loop: CASSGRLGGPDTQYF. The covered CDR3 bases are TGTGCCAGCAGTGGCCGACTGGGGGGGCCGGAC.

This clone was seen ten or more times. Gene and germline names: mouse. The read comes to an end 4 residues before the CDR3 does, leaving the germline J gene to fill in the end. This chain connects TRBV1 to TRBJ2-4, with a weak D call TRBD2 (6 bases). The CDR3 sequence is 15 residues long. Trimming pared 0 bases from V and 3 bases from J, leaving 10 bases between. Germline CDR1 and CDR2: NSQYPW and LRSPGD (reference sequence). The sequenced part of the CDR3 DNA is TGCACCTGCAGTGCAGATCCCGGACTGCAAAAC. Amino acid sequence: CTCSADPGLQN. The whole CDR3 region reads CTCSADPGLQNTLYF. Based on the CDR3 plus reference TRBV1 and TRBJ2-4, the full variable domain is VTLLEQNPRWRLVPRGQAVNLRCILKNSQYPWMSWYQQDLQKQLQWLFTLRSPGDKEVKSLPGADYLATRVTDTELRLQVANMSQGRTLYCTCSADPGLQNTLYFGAGTRLSVL.

This clone has ten or more counts. The genes and germline here are from mouse. The observed sequence ends 4 residues before the CDR3 terminus, with the missing tail filled in from the germline J gene. V usage is TRBV13-1 and J usage is TRBJ2-4; no clear D. The germline V gene encodes CDR1 NSHNY and CDR2 SYGAGN. This CDR3 is built from 11 residues. The CDR3 bases that were read are TGTGCCAGCAGTGCCAAAAAC. Translated, it gives CASSAKN. The full-length CDR3 reads as CASSAKNTLYF.

This clone was picked up a small number of times. Genes and germline come from the mouse. This CDR3 is CAWSLWGPSAETLYF. The part of the CDR3 DNA that was read is TGTGCCTGGAGTCTCTGGGGGCCTAGTGCAGAA. The V and J genes are TRBV31 and TRBJ2-3; tentative D call: TRBD2 (7 bases). The read ends 4 residues shy of where the CDR3 ends; the end is completed using the germline J gene. Germline lookup yields CDR1 GKSSPN and CDR2 SITVG. The CDR3 is 15 residues long. V was shortened by 0 bases and J by 0 bases, with 10 bases between the two germline ends.

By sample fraction, this clone is medium-sized. Germline and genes: mouse. Read data end 4 residues before the CDR3 end; the end is taken from the germline J gene. The genes are TRBV14 and TRBJ2-3; 9 nucleotides match TRBD1. The germline gives CDR1 SGHDT, CDR2 FRDEAV. The CDR3 loop spans 15 amino acids. V shed 4 bases and J 1 base; nucleotides not matched to a gene: 4. The covered CDR3 bases are TGTGCCAGCAGTCAGGACAGGGGTGGTGCAGAA. Translated, it gives CASSQDRGGAE. The whole CDR3 protein reads CASSQDRGGAETLYF.

This clone was recorded many times. These gene names are mouse names. Read sequence stops 4 residues before the CDR3 end, and the germline J gene provides the missing end. The genes are TRBV14 and TRBJ2-2; 10 nucleotides align to TRBD1. Germline V gene lookup returns CDR1 SGHDT and CDR2 FRDEAV. The CDR3 runs 15 residues. V gave up 2 bases and J gave up 3 bases; unmatched junction bases: 1. The sequenced CDR3 bases are TGTGCCAGCAGTTTAGGACAGGGGGACACCGGG. Translation: CASSLGQGDTG. The full CDR3 protein reads CASSLGQGDTGQLYF.

Details on this clone: Gene and germline names: mouse. The read halts 4 residues ahead of the CDR3 end, with the missing end drawn from the germline J gene. The chain carries TRBV19 and TRBJ2-1; 10 bases match TRBD2. The J segment lost 6 bases and the V segment lost 0 bases, leaving 0 bases of the junction unmatched. CDR1 is FNHDT, CDR2 SITEND, per germline (reference sequence). CDR3 length: 14 residues. CDR3 protein: CASSIGTGGAEQFF. The covered CDR3 bases are TGTGCCAGCAGTATAGGGACTGGGGGTGCT.